The 24 T cell receptor beta chains reported below all come from one sample, sequenced in a study of T cells in Graves' hyperthyroidism and ophthalmopathy. Researchers took RNA transcripts and amplified the TCR beta CDR3 regions from them. HTBI primers were the set used in a first-round RT-PCR of the TCR CDR3. TCRdb analysed the multiplex PCR reads with MiXCR anew, one entry per CDR3 protein. The sample consists of around 350,000 distinct CDR3 sequences, 17% of them appearing once. The sequencing input was blood. These receptors all stem from a woman aged 25 to 39 with Graves' hyperthyroidism that later progressed to Graves' ophthalmopathy.

This clonotype was observed many times. V and J are TRBV2 and TRBJ1-6; D uncertain. The germline V and J ends were trimmed by 6 bases and 7 bases, with 25 bases remaining between them. There are 18 residues in the CDR3. CDR1 and CDR2 from the germline V gene are SNHLY and FYNNEI. This CDR3 is CASSVPTNRLMGNSPLHF. CDR3 in DNA: TGTGCCAGCAGCGTTCCTACCAACCGGCTTATGGGGAATTCACCCCTCCACTTT.

CDR3 in amino acids: CASSFADSNQPQHF. CDR3 nucleotides: TGTGCCAGCAGCTTTGCAGATAGCAATCAGCCCCAGCATTTT. The rearrangement uses TRBV7-9 and TRBJ1-5; D not resolved. Trimming left V 3 bases short and J 0 bases short, with 6 bases between. The CDR3 runs to 14 residues. Looked up from germline, CDR1 is SEHNR and CDR2 is FQNEAQ (reference sequence).

This clonotype was detected many times. This sequence joins TRBV30 and TRBJ2-5; no reliable D call. Trimming removed 2 bases from V and 1 base from J, with 2 bases in between. The germline gives CDR1 GTSNPN, CDR2 SVGIG (reference sequence). This CDR3 comprises 11 residues. CDR3 nucleotides: TGTGCCTGGAGTACCCAAGAGACCCAGTACTTC. Translating gives CAWSTQETQYF.

In this sample, this clonotype turned up many times. The chain couples TRBV15 to TRBJ1-2; the D is unclear. The V gene's germline CDR1 is LNHNV and CDR2 YYDKDF (reference sequence). V dropped 0 bases and J dropped 7 bases, with 9 bases sitting between them. This CDR3 contains 13 residues. CDR3 DNA: TGTGCCACCAGCAGAGATTTCGAGGGTGGCTACACCTTC. Encoded protein: CATSRDFEGGYTF.

This rearrangement joins TRBV6-5 to TRBJ1-6; weak D call: TRBD1 (5 bases). The CDR3 runs to 18 residues. Per germline, CDR1 MNHEY and CDR2 SVGAGI. Trimming removed 2 bases at V and 2 bases at J, with 16 bases between. This CDR3 is CASSYPNEGIAYNSPLHF. The CDR3 DNA is TGTGCCAGCAGTTACCCCAACGAGGGGATTGCCTATAATTCACCCCTCCACTTT.

The chain is built from TRBV6-9 and TRBJ1-1, with 8 bases identical to TRBD1. Germline V gene sequence: CDR1 MNHGY, CDR2 SVAAGI. V lost 3 bases, J lost 0 bases, and 9 bases stayed unmatched. CDR3 size: 17 residues. Here the CDR3 reads CASSYGAGGLMNTEAFF. As DNA, the CDR3 is TGTGCCAGCAGTTACGGAGCAGGGGGCCTCATGAACACTGAAGCTTTCTTT.

This clonotype was seen ten or more times. This sequence joins TRBV5-1 and TRBJ2-3; D is unresolved. Germline V gives CDR1 SGHRS, CDR2 YFSETQ. The CDR3 is 14 residues long. The V and J ends lost 0 bases and 8 bases respectively, with 13 bases between them. The CDR3 loop reads CASSLGTSLATQYF. CDR3 in DNA: TGCGCCAGCAGCTTGGGGACCTCCCTTGCTACGCAGTATTTT.

The chain couples TRBV11-2 to TRBJ2-3; TRBD2 aligns across 8 bases. Germline loops: CDR1 SGHAT, CDR2 FQNNGV. The CDR3 extends over 17 amino acids. V lost 1 base and J lost 0; bases outside the gene matches: 6. The CDR3 region is CASSLAAGETSTDTQYF. Written as DNA, the CDR3 is TGTGCCAGCAGCTTAGCAGCGGGGGAAACTAGCACAGATACGCAGTATTTT. Filled out from reference TRBV11-2 and TRBJ2-3, the complete variable domain reads EAGVAQSPRYKIIEKRQSVAFWCNPISGHATLYWYQQILGQGPKLLIQFQNNGVVDDSQLPKDRFSAERLKGVDSTLKIQPAKLEDSAVYLCASSLAAGETSTDTQYFGPGTRLTVL.

This clonotype was recorded a few times. V and J are TRBV28 and TRBJ2-5, with 9 nucleotides matching TRBD1. The CDR3 has 15 amino acids. The V gene end was trimmed by 6 bases and the J gene end by 5 bases; junction bases not matched to a gene: 10. Germline CDR1 is MDHEN and CDR2 is SYDVKM. The CDR3 coding sequence is TGTGCCAGCAGCCCTCGGGACAGGGAGTGGGAGACCCAGTACTTC. This gives the protein CASSPRDREWETQYF.

This clonotype was seen many times. This chain uses TRBV12-3 or TRBV12-4 with TRBJ1-2; D ambiguous. This CDR3 is 13 amino acids long. V was cut by 4 bases and J by 11 bases, with 17 bases left in between. CDR3 nucleotide sequence: TGTGCCAGCAGTTCATGGGAAGGAGTCGGGTACACCTTC. This sequence encodes CASSSWEGVGYTF.

This clonotype appeared many times. The chain uses TRBV12-3 or TRBV12-4 and TRBJ2-3; D uncertain. The CDR3 runs 11 residues. Trimming stripped 6 bases from V and 6 bases from J, with 7 bases between. DNA of the CDR3: TGTGCCAGCAGCCCGAAGGATACGCAGTATTTT. Its protein is CASSPKDTQYF.

This clonotype was observed at least ten times. The chain combines TRBV12-3 or TRBV12-4 with TRBJ1-3, with no clear D. The CDR3 covers 14 residues. Deletions cut 4 bases from V and 0 bases from J, with 7 bases between. The CDR3 DNA follows: TGTGCCAGCAGTTCGGTGAGCTCTGGAAACACCATATATTTT. This codes for CASSSVSSGNTIYF.

This clonotype was seen at least ten times. The chain links TRBV5-4 to TRBJ2-7; D remains ambiguous. Germline V gene lookup returns CDR1 SGHNT and CDR2 YYREEE (reference sequence). The length of the CDR3 is 15 residues. With 3 bases removed from V and 0 bases from J, the gap between germline ends came to 13 bases. The CDR3, as DNA: TGTGCCAGCAGCTCAAAGACGGGTTCCTCCTACGAGCAGTACTTC. Amino acid sequence: CASSSKTGSSYEQYF.

A remark on this clonotype: A much larger clonotype is one base distant, so this may be a read error. The chain uses TRBV27 and TRBJ2-5; D assignment may be TRBD1 or TRBD2 (6 bases each). The CDR3 totals 12 residues. From germline, CDR1 is MNHEY and CDR2 SMNVEV (reference sequence). For the CDR3, the DNA is TGTACCAGCAGTTTTGTAGGGGGGAGCCAGTACTTC. Translation gives CTSSFVGGSQYF.

This clonotype was counted ten times or more. The chain couples TRBV5-1 to TRBJ2-5; TRBD2 agrees at 10 bases. CDR3 length equals 15 residues. Germline values: CDR1 SGHRS, CDR2 YFSETQ. Germline trimming cut 6 bases from V and 1 base from J; bases unmatched to any gene: 6. For the CDR3, the DNA is TGCGCCAGCAAACTAGCGGGATTTCGCCAAGAGACCCAGTACTTC. Amino acid sequence: CASKLAGFRQETQYF. Supplemented by reference TRBV5-1 and TRBJ2-5, the full variable domain reads KAGVTQTPRYLIKTRGQQVTLSCSPISGHRSVSWYQQTPGQGLQFLFEYFSETQRNKGNFPGRFSGRQFSNSRSEMNVSTLELGDSALYLCASKLAGFRQETQYFGPGTRLLVL.

This clonotype was counted a few times. The chain is built from TRBV19 and TRBJ2-1; 9 bases map to TRBD2. The V gene end was trimmed by 4 bases and the J gene end by 7 bases; junction bases not matched to a gene: 20. CDR1 and CDR2 from the germline V gene are LNHDA and SQIVND (reference sequence). This CDR3 is built from 19 residues. This CDR3 reads CASSNGLAYYSGGVNEQFF. CDR3 bases: TGTGCCAGTAGTAACGGACTAGCGTATTACTCAGGCGGGGTAAATGAGCAGTTCTTC.

The CDR3 protein is CSARAERAFF. As DNA, the CDR3 is TGCAGTGCTAGAGCCGAGCGGGCTTTCTTT. The V gene is TRBV20-1, the J gene TRBJ1-1; no clear D. The germline CDR1 and CDR2 sequences are DFQATT and SNEGSKA (reference sequence). Trimming removed 1 base from V and 11 bases from J, with 8 bases in between. The CDR3 totals 10 residues.

This rearrangement joins TRBV25-1 to TRBJ2-7; D perhaps matches TRBD1 (6 bases). Germline V gene lookup returns CDR1 MGHDK and CDR2 SYGVNS. This CDR3 contains 16 residues. V gave up 4 bases and J gave up 3 bases, with 19 bases separating them. CDR3 nucleotide sequence: TGTGCCAGCAGTGCGGTGGTCCGGGACATTAACTACGAGCAGTACTTC. It yields the protein CASSAVVRDINYEQYF.

This clonotype was counted at least ten times. This rearrangement joins TRBV3-1 to TRBJ2-3; 8 nucleotides agree with TRBD2. V lost 8 bases and J lost 4; bases outside the gene matches: 5. Germline lookup yields CDR1 LGHDT and CDR2 YNNKEL (reference sequence). The length of the CDR3 is 13 residues. The CDR3 region has the DNA TGTGCCAGCGGGGCTAGCGGGTCAGATACGCAGTATTTT. Translation: CASGASGSDTQYF.

Turning to this clonotype: This clone may be a read error of a much larger clone one base away. This sequence joins TRBV7-8 and TRBJ1-6; maybe TRBD1 (6 bases). The length of the CDR3 is 13 residues. CDR1 and CDR2 from the germline V gene are SGHVS and FQNEAQ. The CDR3 spells CASILAQGSPLHF. CDR3 in DNA: TGTGCCAGCATCTTAGCTCAGGGGTCACCCCTCCACTTT.

This clonotype was detected many times. The V call is TRBV20-1, the J call TRBJ1-5, with D tentatively TRBD1 (6 bases). Germline CDR1 DFQATT, CDR2 SNEGSKA (reference sequence). The V gene lost 5 bases and the J gene lost 6 bases, with 20 bases spanning the gap. The CDR3 extends over 15 amino acids. The CDR3 region has the DNA TGCAGTGCTGGAAGCTTGGGGGCGCGGGGTCAGCCCCAGCATTTT. It is translated as CSAGSLGARGQPQHF.

This clonotype has a handful of counts. This could be a read error, since a much larger clone is one nucleotide away. The chain joins TRBV18 to TRBJ2-3; D perhaps matches TRBD2 (5 bases). The germline gives CDR1 KGHSH, CDR2 LQKENI. This CDR3 has 15 amino acids. The CDR3 reads CDSSPPETNTDTQYF. CDR3 DNA: TGTGACAGCTCACCACCTGAGACTAACACAGATACGCAGTATTTT.

This clonotype was detected ten times or more. This chain links TRBV9 with TRBJ2-3, with D possibly being TRBD2 (5 bases). The length of the CDR3 is 16 residues. Trimming cost V 0 bases and J 0 bases, with 11 bases left between them. Per germline, CDR1 SGDLS and CDR2 YYNGEE. CDR3 bases: TGTGCCAGCAGCGTAGGAGGCGGGTTTAGCACAGATACGCAGTATTTT. Amino acid sequence: CASSVGGGFSTDTQYF.

This clonotype was seen ten or more times. The V gene is TRBV28, the J gene TRBJ2-7; 8 bases are shared with TRBD1. Germline V gene sequence: CDR1 MDHEN, CDR2 SYDVKM. The length of the CDR3 is 13 residues. Losses at the gene ends were 7 bases for V and 5 bases for J; bases not matched to a gene: 7. Here the CDR3 reads CASNRGSDDEQYF. The CDR3 coding sequence is TGTGCCAGCAACAGGGGGTCCGACGACGAGCAGTACTTC. Complete variable domain (other parts from reference TRBV28 and TRBJ2-7): DVKVTQSSRYLVKRTGEKVFLECVQDMDHENMFWYRQDPGLGLRLIYFSYDVKMKEKGDIPEGYSVSREKKERFSLILESASTNQTSMYLCASNRGSDDEQYFGPGTRLTVT.